This T cell receptor (beta chain) was recovered during a study of T cell responses to AZD1222 COVID-19 vaccine. The study's findings and limits: The study found Spike-specific TCR breadth and depth rose after two AZD1222 doses. Mostly white British, mostly female donors; authors suggested clonal diversity may be underestimated. There were repertoire samples only from the period after the peak T cell response. Spike-spanning, vaccine-associated CD4 TCRs were dominant at 160-218 and 743-854.

Trimming took off 1 base at V and 3 bases at J, with 12 bases between the two ends. The CDR3 runs 15 residues. Germline assignment: CDR1 LNHDA and CDR2 SQIVND (reference sequence). Worth noting for this clone: Its antigen remains unknown.

Generated by immunoSEQ multiplex PCR, the TCRdb table keeps only in-frame clones and is missing some. The sample yields roughly 150,000 clones, approximately 91% seen once. Sequenced material: peripheral blood, taken on day 0 of AZD1222 vaccination. This TCR was sampled from an adult in good health. The chain combines TRBV19 with TRBJ1-1; D gene ambiguous. CDR3 sequence reads: CASSIGRDWDTEAFF. In DNA form, the CDR3 reads TGTGCCAGTAGTATAGGAAGGGATTGGGACACTGAAGCTTTCTTT.